These T cell receptor beta chains were read from a single sample in a study of cytomegalovirus exposure and HLA in healthy donors. Repertoires were generated with immunoSEQ multiplex PCR, while TCRdb's copy carries only in-frame clones and drops some. The sample records more than 150,000 clones, just under 80% being singletons. Sequenced: PBMCs. Source of these receptors: a woman in her twenties or thirties in good health and CMV-seronegative. Both conserved end residues are trimmed from each CDR3. The size of a clone is reported for some rows only, either as once, few or many, or as a class for expanded clones.

NA	TRBV25-1	ASNLETDVYYEQY
NA	TRBV27	ASSLNRGRFST
NA	TRBV6-5	ASSYDQGSYNEQF
once	TRBV30	AWSRDRGYEQY
few	TRBV27	ASSLGQGFNEKLF
NA	TRBV29-1	SVAPWFGTDSDTQY
few	TRBV27	ASSIVRDSNSPLH
NA	TRBV29-1	SVGQGTDTQY
few	TRBV5-1	ASSLTEDSPLH
NA	TRBV4-1	ASSYWTESSYEQY
NA	TRBV28	ASSPRGVANEKLF
NA	TRBV5-4	ASSASGGNNEQF
NA	TRBV9	ASSAYHNDRGMGSYEQY
NA	TRBV18	ASSPQGQSSYEQY
once	TRBV12-5	ASREGVYTEAF
NA	TRBV29-1	SVESGGLGYT
NA	TRBV7-3	ASSLTGGITEAF
NA	TRBV7-9	ASSFRLAGDSPQETQY
NA	TRBV5-7	ASSLRVFRGSYEQY
NA	TRBV5-1	ASSSRGHKGDTQY
NA	TRBV4-3	ASSQDSPGTSNSPLH
NA	TRBV7-3	ASSGAGRDEQF
NA	TRBV7-3	ASSLTGTGVNTEAF
NA	TRBV5-6	ASSPPTGENTEAF
NA	TRBV5-5	ASSLGGGPNTEAF
NA	TRBV15	ATSRDFQGMNTEAF
NA	TRBV9	ASSVEGRGNTEAF
NA	TRBV6-5	ASSYSNRGSLGYT
NA	TRBV5-6	ASSTGQGRTDTQY
NA	TRBV19	ASSTLQAKNGETQY
NA	TRBV7-7	ASSPGQGTDTQY
few	TRBV2	ASTTSGEQETQY
once	TRBV7-9	ASSLGTGFD
NA	TRBV9	ASSDTGNTEAF
NA	TRBV27	ASSLRQRNEKLF
NA	TRBV5-1	ASSLGQGVFDRYT
once	TRBV4-3	ASSQSLAGGQETQY
NA	TRBV15	ATSGGLADTYEQY
NA	TRBV6-6	ASSPDRGNTIY
NA	TRBV6-5	ASTKGLHSSEAF
NA	TRBV11-2	ASSSLRGYNEQF
NA	TRBV18	ASSPTNGNQPQH
NA	TRBV29-1	SLAGGSGSSDTQY